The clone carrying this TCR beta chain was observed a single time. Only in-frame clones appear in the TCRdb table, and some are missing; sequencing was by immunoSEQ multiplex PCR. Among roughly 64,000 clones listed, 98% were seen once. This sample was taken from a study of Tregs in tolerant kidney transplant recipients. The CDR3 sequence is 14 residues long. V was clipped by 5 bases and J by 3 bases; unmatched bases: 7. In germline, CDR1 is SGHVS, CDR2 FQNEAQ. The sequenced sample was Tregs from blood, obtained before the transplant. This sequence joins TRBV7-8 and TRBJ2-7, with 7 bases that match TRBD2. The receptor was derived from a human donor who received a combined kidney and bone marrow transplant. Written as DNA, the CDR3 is TGTGCCAGCAGCGTTGGACTAGACTACTACGAGCAGTACTTC. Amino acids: CASSVGLDYYEQYF.